This TCR beta chain was identified during a study of blood T cell repertoires in COVID-19. Per the germline V gene, CDR1 is LGHDT and CDR2 is YNNKEL (reference sequence). The V gene end was trimmed by 2 bases and the J gene end by 6 bases; junction bases not matched to a gene: 8. The CDR3 has 16 amino acids. Assay: immunoSEQ multiplex PCR; the TCRdb copy retains only in-frame clones and omits some. The sample has about 44,000 clones, 89% seen once. Sample: peripheral blood. The receptor was isolated from a man between 65 and 85 years old with active COVID-19. The chain is built from TRBV3-1 (or the pseudogene TRBV3-2) and TRBJ2-1; TRBD2 agrees at 9 bases. The CDR3: CASSQYSSGEINEQFF. The CDR3 DNA reads TGTGCCAGCAGCCAATACTCTAGCGGGGAAATCAATGAGCAGTTCTTC.